Each of the 29 T cell receptor beta chains below was sequenced from the same sample in a study of identical twins. TCRdb recomputed calls from the 5' RACE reads with MiXCR, one row per CDR3 protein. The table includes under 800,000 distinct CDR3 sequences, approximately 21% detected once. These records were also assigned to another study, of T cells expressing NK-cell markers.

What was sequenced was PBMCs. The receptor source for this set is a woman aged 18-29 years in good health.

The rearrangement uses TRBV10-3 and TRBJ2-1; 15 positions agree with TRBD2. Germline CDR1 is ENHRY and CDR2 is SYGVKD. This CDR3 region has 17 residues. V was pared by 6 bases and J by 0 bases, with 3 bases of the junction left unmatched. The CDR3 here is CAISGTSGGSSYNEQFF. The CDR3 bases are TGTGCCATCAGCGGGACTAGCGGGGGGAGCTCCTACAATGAGCAGTTCTTC.

This clonotype has at least ten counts. The chain joins TRBV25-1 to TRBJ2-3; 8 bases match TRBD1. This CDR3 spans 13 amino acids. CDR1 MGHDK and CDR2 SYGVNS come from the germline V gene. Unmatched junction bases numbered 7, after V lost 2 bases and J lost 12 bases. CDR3 nucleotide sequence: TGTGCCAGCAGTGAAGGGACAGGCGTTTTTCAGTATTTT. Its translation is CASSEGTGVFQYF.

This clonotype was recorded many times. V gene TRBV10-3 combines with J gene TRBJ2-1; D is possibly TRBD1 (5 bases). CDR1 and CDR2 from the germline V gene are ENHRY and SYGVKD. The CDR3 spans 15 residues. The V end was cut by 4 bases, the J end by 5 bases, with 15 bases between. The CDR3 DNA reads TGTGCCATCAGTGGGGGCCGAGCTGGGAACAATGAGCAGTTCTTC. As protein: CAISGGRAGNNEQFF.

This clonotype was picked up a small number of times. The chain carries TRBV12-3 or TRBV12-4 and TRBJ1-2, with D perhaps matching TRBD1 (5 bases). V was shortened by 2 bases and J by 2 bases, with 12 bases between the two germline ends. The CDR3 contains 15 residues. CDR3 bases: TGTGCCAGCAGTTTAAGTGCAGGGCGGAACTATGGCTACACCTTC. This sequence encodes CASSLSAGRNYGYTF.

In DNA, the CDR3 is TGCGCCAGCAGAAAAGGCGGGGGCGAAAGGCCTAACTATGGCTACACCTTC. Protein: CASRKGGGERPNYGYTF. This chain uses TRBV5-1 with TRBJ1-2; D is possibly TRBD1 (6 bases). V was trimmed by 5 bases and J by 0 bases, leaving 20 bases between them. This CDR3 has 17 residues. The V gene's germline CDR1 is SGHRS and CDR2 YFSETQ.

This clonotype has only a few counts. The rearrangement uses TRBV4-3 and TRBJ2-1, with D perhaps TRBD1 (7 bases). Between the trimmed V and J ends, which lost 4 bases and 0 bases, there was a span of 10 bases. The germline V gene has CDR1 LGHNA and CDR2 YSLEER. The CDR3 has 15 residues. In nucleotides, the CDR3 is TGCGCCAGCAGCCGCCAGGGGGGCTCCTACAATGAGCAGTTCTTC. It yields the protein CASSRQGGSYNEQFF.

This clonotype turned up a few times. The chain links TRBV10-3 to TRBJ2-1; tentatively, D is TRBD2 (5 bases). Germline V lookup: CDR1 ENHRY, CDR2 SYGVKD. Between the trimmed V and J ends, which lost 11 bases and 5 bases, there was a span of 13 bases. The CDR3 covers 12 residues. The DNA for the CDR3 is TGTGCCTCCAGGACTGGAAACAATGAGCAGTTCTTC. Translating gives CASRTGNNEQFF.

The chain combines TRBV29-1 with TRBJ2-3; D is unresolved. Germline CDR1 and CDR2: SQVTM and ANQGSEA. Trimming shortened V by 7 bases and J by 3 bases, and 5 bases separated the two germline ends. This CDR3 is built from 10 residues. The CDR3 DNA is TGCAGCGCGCAAACAGATACGCAGTATTTT. Protein: CSAQTDTQYF.

The chain employs TRBV4-1 and TRBJ2-1; D remains ambiguous. Trimming took 3 bases from V and 4 from J, leaving 7 bases between them. CDR1 and CDR2 (germline): MGHRA, YSYEKL. CDR3 length equals 13 residues. CDR3 coding DNA: TGCGCCAGCAGCCACCCGAGTTACAATGAGCAGTTCTTC. Protein: CASSHPSYNEQFF.

This clonotype has just a few counts. This chain connects TRBV4-1 to TRBJ2-7; 11 positions agree with TRBD2. The CDR3 length is 14 residues. Germline lookup yields CDR1 MGHRA and CDR2 YSYEKL. The V segment lost 6 bases and the J segment 3 bases; nucleotides outside the gene matches: 4. This CDR3 is CASRPGLADYEQYF. The CDR3 region has the DNA TGCGCCAGCAGACCGGGACTAGCGGACTACGAGCAGTACTTC.

This clonotype was found many times. This chain links TRBV12-3 or TRBV12-4 with TRBJ1-5; D uncertain. This CDR3 is 11 amino acids long. Trimming stripped 6 bases from V and 12 bases from J, with 12 bases between. CDR3 DNA sequence: TGTGCCAGCAGCACCGGGCAGGACCAGCATTTT. Translation: CASSTGQDQHF.

The J gene is TRBJ2-1, the V gene TRBV18; D might be TRBD2 (6 bases). The germline CDR1 and CDR2 sequences are KGHSH and LQKENI. Trimming took off 5 bases at V and 6 bases at J, with 17 bases between the two ends. The CDR3 contains 15 residues. This chain's CDR3 is CASSSGRGGGNEQFF. The DNA for the CDR3 is TGTGCCAGCTCATCCGGTCGGGGAGGTGGCAATGAGCAGTTCTTC.

The chain recombines TRBV18 with TRBJ2-5; 7 bases fit TRBD1. Germline CDR1 and CDR2: KGHSH and LQKENI. The length of the CDR3 is 15 residues. The ends lost 3 bases at V and 1 base at J; junction bases unmatched: 5. The CDR3 DNA is TGTGCCAGCTCACCCTACAGGGGTTCCCAAGAGACCCAGTACTTC. Translation gives CASSPYRGSQETQYF.

This clonotype turned up a few times. The chain joins TRBV6-1 to TRBJ2-2, with D possibly being TRBD2 (5 bases). The CDR3 extends over 15 amino acids. Germline CDR1 and CDR2: MNHNS and SASEGT. Trimming took 6 bases from V and 2 from J, leaving 13 bases between them. CDR3 in DNA: TGTGCCAGCAGGAGCCCCCTAGCAAACACCGGGGAGCTGTTTTTT. Protein product: CASRSPLANTGELFF.

The table lists this clonotype with a few counts. This chain uses TRBV12-3 or TRBV12-4 with TRBJ2-5; TRBD1 might be the D (5 bases). This CDR3 is 15 amino acids long. V was trimmed by 1 base and J by 7 bases, leaving 16 bases between them. CDR3 sequence reads: CASSLGLQVTGTQYF. CDR3 DNA sequence: TGTGCCAGCAGTTTAGGGTTACAGGTCACGGGGACCCAGTACTTC.

The chain uses TRBV20-1 and TRBJ1-3; D uncertain. The CDR3 is made up of 16 amino acids. Germline V gene data show CDR1 as DFQATT and CDR2 as SNEGSKA (reference sequence). Trimming took off 1 base at V and 4 bases at J, with 17 bases between the two ends. CDR3 loop: CSARVPGWARGNTIYF. CDR3 DNA: TGCAGTGCTAGAGTCCCGGGTTGGGCGCGAGGAAACACCATATATTTT.

This clonotype was found a few times. The V and J genes are TRBV4-3 and TRBJ2-3, with 11 bases that match TRBD2. The CDR3 is 16 amino acids. Trimming at V came to 0 bases and at J to 4 bases, leaving 3 bases not matched to a gene. CDR1 is LGHNA and CDR2 is YSLEER in the germline V gene. The CDR3 bases are TGCGCCAGCAGCCAAGAGGTAGCGGGAGGGCCAGATACGCAGTATTTT. It translates to CASSQEVAGGPDTQYF.

A few counts support this clonotype. This sequence joins TRBV20-1 and TRBJ2-7, with 9 bases lining up with TRBD1. This CDR3 has 15 amino acids. Germline V lookup: CDR1 DFQATT, CDR2 SNEGSKA (reference sequence). The junction had 11 bases not matched to a gene; V was cut back by 5 bases and J by 3 bases. The DNA for the CDR3 is TGCAGTGCTGATGTCTGGCGGGACAGGGTCTACGAGCAGTACTTC. It is translated as CSADVWRDRVYEQYF.

V is TRBV6-5 and J is TRBJ1-4, with D possibly being TRBD1 (5 bases). Germline lookup yields CDR1 MNHEY and CDR2 SVGAGI. This CDR3 spans 16 amino acids. Trimming took off 2 bases at V and 0 bases at J, with 10 bases between the two ends. CDR3 bases: TGTGCCAGCAGTTACACCCCGGGGGCAACTAATGAAAAACTGTTTTTT. It translates to CASSYTPGATNEKLFF.

V usage is TRBV5-1 and J usage is TRBJ2-7, with 7 bases that match TRBD2. Trimming removed 0 bases from V and 7 bases from J; junction bases left unmatched: 7. The CDR3 covers 14 residues. Germline V gives CDR1 SGHRS, CDR2 YFSETQ. CDR3: CASSLERGYGEQYF. As DNA, the CDR3 is TGCGCCAGCAGCTTGGAGCGGGGTTATGGGGAGCAGTACTTC.

This chain connects TRBV15 to TRBJ2-3, with unresolved D. The V gene lost 6 bases and the J gene lost 4 bases, with 11 bases spanning the gap. The CDR3 sequence is 13 residues long. CDR1 and CDR2 (germline): LNHNV, YYDKDF (reference sequence). The CDR3: CATSVLAPDTQYF. DNA of the CDR3: TGTGCCACCAGTGTCTTGGCACCAGATACGCAGTATTTT.

This rearrangement joins TRBV3-1 to TRBJ2-1; D tentatively reads TRBD1 or TRBD2 (6 bases each). The CDR3 consists of 17 residues. V shed 11 bases and J shed 9 bases, with 32 bases lying between them. Germline V gene data show CDR1 as LGHDT and CDR2 as YNNKEL (reference sequence). CDR3 coding DNA: TGTGCCTCCACCAAAGAGGTACCTGGGGGGCCTGGTAGTGAGCAGTTCTTC. Translated, it gives CASTKEVPGGPGSEQFF.

The chain couples TRBV12-3 or TRBV12-4 to TRBJ2-4; D gene unclear. The CDR3 has 15 residues. Between the trimmed V and J ends, which lost 6 bases and 0 bases, there was a span of 12 bases. The CDR3 is CASSLGSPAKNIQYF. For the CDR3, the DNA is TGTGCCAGCAGCCTTGGCTCCCCAGCCAAAAACATTCAGTACTTC.

The V gene is TRBV7-9, the J gene TRBJ1-1; TRBD1 might be the D (6 bases). This CDR3 comprises 16 residues. Germline values: CDR1 SEHNR, CDR2 FQNEAQ (reference sequence). Trimming took off 5 bases at V and 1 base at J, with 17 bases between the two ends. The CDR3 region has the DNA TGTGCCAGCAGCAAGGACAGACAAGACTGGAACACTGAAGCTTTCTTT. Translation gives CASSKDRQDWNTEAFF.

The chain carries TRBV6-5 and TRBJ2-7, with TRBD2 as a possible D gene (5 bases). Germline-derived CDR1 and CDR2 are MNHEY and SVGAGI. With 3 bases removed from V and 3 bases from J, the gap between germline ends came to 15 bases. The CDR3 has 15 amino acids. The CDR3 nucleotides read TGTGCCAGCAGTTATACGGCGAGCGGATACTACGAGCAGTACTTC. Its protein is CASSYTASGYYEQYF.

V usage is TRBV18 and J usage is TRBJ2-1; unclear D gene. CDR1 and CDR2 from the germline V gene are KGHSH and LQKENI. The CDR3 is made up of 13 amino acids. Trimming cost V 0 bases and J 7 bases, with 7 bases left between them. In DNA form, the CDR3 reads TGTGCCAGCTCACCACCGTCACTAAATGAGCAGTTCTTC. Its protein product is CASSPPSLNEQFF.

The table lists this clonotype with a few counts. This chain uses TRBV10-3 with TRBJ2-2; 11 positions match TRBD1. The germline V gene has CDR1 ENHRY and CDR2 SYGVKD. The J segment lost 3 bases and the V segment lost 7 bases, leaving 7 bases of the junction unmatched. The CDR3 contains 16 residues. Written as DNA, the CDR3 is TGTGCCATCAAGGGTCCGGGACAGGGGGACACCGGGGAGCTGTTTTTT. Amino acids: CAIKGPGQGDTGELFF.

This chain uses TRBV20-1 with TRBJ2-7; 7 bases agree with TRBD1. CDR1 and CDR2 from the germline V gene are DFQATT and SNEGSKA (reference sequence). Germline trimming cut 2 bases from V and 3 bases from J; bases unmatched to any gene: 7. This CDR3 region has 14 residues. The CDR3 region has the DNA TGCAGTGCTAGATCTCCGACAGGGTACTACGAGCAGTACTTC. As protein: CSARSPTGYYEQYF.

This clonotype was observed a few times. The chain recombines TRBV12-3 or TRBV12-4 with TRBJ2-7, with TRBD1 matching over 7 bases. V lost 5 bases, J lost 6 bases, and 16 bases stayed unmatched. There are 16 residues in the CDR3. The CDR3 region is CASSPNRGSLFAEQYF. The CDR3 coding sequence is TGTGCCAGCAGTCCCAACAGGGGATCGCTGTTTGCCGAGCAGTACTTC.